One T cell receptor beta chain is described in this entry. Its specificity is not known. The data belong to a study of Tregs in tolerant kidney transplant recipients. Notes on the study in general: Activated donor B cell expansion appeared to reveal the most relevant donor-specific TCRbeta repertoire.

The nonmyeloablative bone marrow transplants came from related graft donors, with transient mixed chimerism. The germline V gene encodes CDR1 MNHEY and CDR2 SMNVEV (reference sequence). V lost 5 bases to trimming and J lost 5 bases, with 13 bases between them. The CDR3 has 14 residues. Generated by immunoSEQ multiplex PCR, the TCRdb table keeps only in-frame clones and is missing some. The top ten hold around 1.6% of the sample, which has approximately 82,000 clones, 90% to 95% seen once. This receptor was identified in a human patient who received a combined kidney and bone marrow transplant. T cells may partly derive from the graft donor. The source material was CD4+ T cells from blood (PBMCs), sampled 12 months after the transplant. The chain links TRBV27 to TRBJ2-1; tentative D call: TRBD2 (5 bases). The CDR3: CASSVPGKNNEQFF. The CDR3 DNA reads TGTGCCAGCAGTGTACCGGGGAAGAACAATGAGCAGTTCTTC.